The 8 T cell receptor beta chains given below trace back to one sample, sequenced in a study of cytomegalovirus exposure and HLA in healthy donors. A multiplex PCR was run with 60 Vbeta primers and 13 Jbeta primers. Generated by immunoSEQ multiplex PCR, the TCRdb table keeps only in-frame clones and is missing some. The profile covers around 180,000 clones, with about 77% appearing a single time and about 6% taken by the ten largest. Material for sequencing was PBMCs. The receptor set was obtained from a woman between 25 and 40 years old in good health and CMV-seropositive.

This clone was seen a handful of times. Here the CDR3 DNA reads TGTGCCAGCAGCGCGCACAGGGGACCTAATGAAAAACTGTTTTTT. This encodes CASSAHRGPNEKLFF. The V call is TRBV7-6, the J call TRBJ1-4; 7 bases align to TRBD1. Germline CDR1 reads SGHVS; CDR2 reads FNYEAQ. The V segment lost 5 bases and the J segment 3 bases; nucleotides outside the gene matches: 6. The CDR3 has 15 residues.

The DNA of the CDR3 is TGTGCCAGCAGTAGTCATAGCGGATACACCGGGGAGCTGTTTTTT. This translates into CASSSHSGYTGELFF. This chain connects TRBV6-4 to TRBJ2-2; D possibly corresponds to TRBD2 (6 bases). CDR3 length: 15 residues. Germline V gene data show CDR1 as MRHNA and CDR2 as SNTAGT. With 5 bases removed from V and 3 bases from J, the gap between germline ends came to 13 bases.

The chain combines TRBV28 with TRBJ2-7; 8 bases map to TRBD1. CDR1 is MDHEN and CDR2 is SYDVKM in the germline V gene. This CDR3 contains 13 residues. J lost 4 bases, V lost 6 bases, and 5 bases had no gene match. Here the CDR3 DNA reads TGTGCCAGCAGCTTCCACAGGGGGTACGAGCAGTACTTC. The encoded protein is CASSFHRGYEQYF.

This sequence joins TRBV10-1 and TRBJ2-7; possibly TRBD2 for D (6 bases). V shed 1 base and J shed 3 bases, with 16 bases lying between them. The CDR3 has 16 amino acids. Per germline, CDR1 WNHNN and CDR2 SYGVQD (reference sequence). The CDR3 loop is CASSEFVTGSYYEQYF. The CDR3 DNA is TGCGCCAGCAGTGAGTTCGTTACCGGGAGTTACTACGAGCAGTACTTC.

V gene TRBV21-1 combines with J gene TRBJ1-6. TRBV21-1 is a pseudogene. This CDR3 is 17 amino acids long. DNA for the CDR3: TGTGCCAGCAGCAAAAGGCCTCGGGGAGGTCATAATTCACCCCTCCACTTT. It codes for CASSKRPRGGHNSPLHF.

V usage is TRBV6-6 and J usage is TRBJ1-3, with 9 bases matching TRBD1. Germline values: CDR1 MNHNY, CDR2 SVGAGI (reference sequence). Trimming at V came to 8 bases and at J to 4 bases, leaving 3 bases not matched to a gene. This CDR3 is built from 13 residues. The DNA for the CDR3 is TGTGCCAGCCTACAGGGGGCAGGAAACACCATATATTTT. This sequence encodes CASLQGAGNTIYF.

This CDR3 is CASSPRAGPYQETQYF. The CDR3 DNA reads as TGTGCCAGCAGCCCCAGGGCGGGGCCTTATCAAGAGACCCAGTACTTC. The rearrangement joins TRBV5-4 to TRBJ2-5; D perhaps matches TRBD2 (6 bases). Germline V gives CDR1 SGHNT, CDR2 YYREEE (reference sequence). The CDR3 runs 16 residues. The ends were cut back, 4 bases at V and 2 bases at J, with 18 bases in the middle. The full variable domain, in which reference TRBV5-4 and TRBJ2-5 provide the parts outside the CDR3, is ETGVTQSPTHLIKTRGQQVTLRCSSQSGHNTVSWYQQALGQGPQFIFQYYREEENGRGNFPPRFSGLQFPNYSSELNVNALELDDSALYLCASSPRAGPYQETQYFGPGTRLLVL.

This clone was seen a single time. Other DNA sequences in this specimen translate into the identical CDR3. V and J are TRBV27 and TRBJ1-6, with a weak D call TRBD1 (5 bases). Trimming left V 3 bases short and J 6 bases short, with 6 bases between. The CDR3 extends over 13 amino acids. CDR1 is MNHEY, CDR2 SMNVEV, per germline (reference sequence). The CDR3 loop is CASSFRANSPLHF. For the CDR3, the DNA is TGTGCCAGCAGTTTCAGGGCTAATTCACCCCTCCACTTT.